This T cell receptor (beta chain) appears in the sequencing data of a study of T cells in Graves' hyperthyroidism and ophthalmopathy. Whole-study results and caveats: Model-based prediction identified ophthalmopathy a median 6.5 months prior to its onset.

In its sample, this clonotype was seen many times. Its target is not known. RNA transcripts gave rise to amplified TCR beta CDR3 regions. TCR CDR3 regions were first amplified by RT-PCR with HTBI primers. TCRdb reprocessed the multiplex PCR reads via MiXCR and lists one record per CDR3 protein. Here the sample spans around 290,000 distinct CDR3 sequences, roughly an eighth being singletons. Exclusion followed for patients with uncontrolled infection, other autoimmune disease, pregnancy or lactation. This clonotype was obtained from a woman between 40 and 55 years old with Graves' hyperthyroidism. The sequencing input was blood.

The CDR3 protein is CASSIRLAGGEQFF. As DNA, the CDR3 is TGTGCCAGCAGTATAAGACTAGCGGGAGGTGAGCAGTTCTTC. The chain joins TRBV27 to TRBJ2-1; 13 bases line up with TRBD2. This CDR3 has 14 residues. With V trimmed by 5 bases and J by 9 bases, 4 bases remained unmatched. Germline V gene sequence: CDR1 MNHEY, CDR2 SMNVEV (reference sequence).